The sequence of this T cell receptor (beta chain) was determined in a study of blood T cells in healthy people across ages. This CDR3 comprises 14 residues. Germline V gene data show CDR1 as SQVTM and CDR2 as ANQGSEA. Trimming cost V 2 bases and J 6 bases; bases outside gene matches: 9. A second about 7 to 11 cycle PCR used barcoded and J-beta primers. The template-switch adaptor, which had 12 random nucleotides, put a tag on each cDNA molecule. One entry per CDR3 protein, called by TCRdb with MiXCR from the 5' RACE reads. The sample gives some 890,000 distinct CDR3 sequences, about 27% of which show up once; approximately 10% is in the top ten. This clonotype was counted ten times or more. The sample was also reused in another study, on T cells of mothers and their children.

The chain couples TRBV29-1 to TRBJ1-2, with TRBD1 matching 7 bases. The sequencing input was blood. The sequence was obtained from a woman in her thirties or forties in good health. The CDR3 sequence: CSVEFAGTDNGYTF. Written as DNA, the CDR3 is TGCAGCGTTGAATTTGCCGGGACAGATAATGGCTACACCTTC.